The text below deals with one TCR beta chain. The antigen is not known. TCRdb's table, derived via immunoSEQ multiplex PCR, lists solely in-frame clones and lacks some. The data hold about 98,000 clones, with 75% to 85% observed a single time. This specimen belongs to a study of PD-1 blockade in classical Hodgkin lymphoma. Looking at the study overall: Nivolumab dosed at 3 mg/kg went to patients intravenously every 2 weeks.

Trimming cost V 4 bases and J 7 bases, with 13 bases left between them. The germline V gene has CDR1 MGHRA and CDR2 YSYEKL. CDR3 size: 14 residues. Study results and caveats: Complete responders' baseline diversity resembled that of newly diagnosed patients.

No patient escaped relapse after autologous stem cell transplantation, and brentuximab vedotin exposure varied. The TCR was taken from a human donor with classical Hodgkin lymphoma. The genes are TRBV4-1 and TRBJ2-2; no definite D call. Sequenced material: peripheral blood mononuclear cells (PBMCs), taken before the second cycle of nivolumab. The CDR3 DNA follows: TGCGCCAGCAGCCTCCTTAAGAATGGCGGGGAGCTGTTTTTT. This sequence encodes CASSLLKNGGELFF.